The TCR beta chain under discussion was sequenced for a study of T cells after posttransplantation cyclophosphamide. This clone was counted ten times or more. Its antigen is unknown. Libraries were prepared by immunoSEQ multiplex PCR; TCRdb keeps only in-frame clonotypes and omits some of them. The data show some 5,000 clones, with none appearing a single time. Treatment was busulfan-fludarabine conditioning, a marrow graft, and cyclophosphamide on days +3 and +4. The germline V and J ends were trimmed by 3 bases and 0 bases, with 9 bases remaining between them. The CDR3 extends over 16 amino acids. Germline CDR1 LNHDA, CDR2 SQIVND (reference sequence). Study-wide results and caveats: Blood and skin or GI T cell repertoires showed limited TRB overlap.

The rearrangement uses TRBV19 and TRBJ1-6; D remains ambiguous. This receptor was obtained from a male patient aged 60 to 75 who received an allogeneic stem cell transplant from a related donor, was CMV-positive, and had no GVHD. Some T cells may be provided by the graft donor. The sequencing used PBMCs, collected after allogeneic stem cell transplant with posttransplant cyclophosphamide. CDR3 sequence reads: CASSIHINSYNSPLHF. The DNA of the CDR3 is TGTGCCAGTAGTATCCACATCAACTCCTATAATTCACCCCTCCACTTT.